Each of the 22 T cell receptor beta chains below was sequenced from the same sample in a study of CD8+CD57+ T cells in acquired aplastic anemia. Template material for TCR beta VDJ and CDR3 profiling consisted of genomic DNA. TCRdb processed the reads anew with MiXCR; each CDR3 protein has one entry. The profile shows some 200,000 distinct CDR3 sequences, almost 35% of them singletons. Material for sequencing was sorted CD4+, CD8+, or CD8+CD57+ T cells (not recorded which) from PBMCs. Receptors originate from a human donor in good health, serving as a control.

The genes are TRBV20-1 and TRBJ1-1; D unresolved. The CDR3 has 13 residues. V lost 2 bases and J lost 0, with 7 bases in between. The V gene's germline CDR1 is DFQATT and CDR2 SNEGSKA (reference sequence). CDR3 DNA: TGCAGTGCTAGACTACGGATGAACACTGAAGCTTTCTTT. Translating gives CSARLRMNTEAFF.

This clonotype was counted ten times or more. The CDR3 DNA is TGTGCCAGTAGTCCTCACAACATCGACCACTATGGCTACACCTTC. Residues: CASSPHNIDHYGYTF. The chain couples TRBV19 to TRBJ1-2; D is undetermined. Germline V gene data show CDR1 as LNHDA and CDR2 as SQIVND (reference sequence). CDR3 length: 15 amino acids. The V end lost 5 bases, the J end lost 3 bases, and 16 bases lay between the germline ends.

The CDR3 region has the DNA TGTGCCAGCAGCGCACAGGGGGCAGGTGAGCAGTACTTC. This sequence encodes CASSAQGAGEQYF. V usage is TRBV2 and J usage is TRBJ2-7; 9 nucleotides agree with TRBD1. The CDR3 has 13 amino acids. Trimming at V came to 6 bases and at J to 7 bases, leaving 7 bases not matched to a gene. CDR1 and CDR2 (germline): SNHLY, FYNNEI. The variable domain in full, with the rest retrieved from reference TRBV2 and TRBJ2-7, is EPEVTQTPSHQVTQMGQEVILRCVPISNHLYFYWYRQILGQKVEFLVSFYNNEISEKSEIFDDQFSVERPDGSNFTLKIRSTKLEDSAMYFCASSAQGAGEQYFGPGTRLTVT.

This clonotype showed up just a few times. The chain is built from TRBV6-1 and TRBJ1-2; possibly TRBD1 for D (5 bases). The CDR3 runs to 12 residues. The germline V gene has CDR1 MNHNS and CDR2 SASEGT. V dropped 6 bases and J dropped 4 bases, with 9 bases sitting between them. CDR3 residues: CASSRVGYGYTF. The CDR3, as DNA: TGTGCCAGCAGCAGGGTGGGCTATGGCTACACCTTC.

This clonotype was detected ten times or more. This chain uses TRBV2 with TRBJ1-6; D is perhaps TRBD1 (5 bases). The CDR3 sequence is 15 residues long. Germline V gene lookup returns CDR1 SNHLY and CDR2 FYNNEI. Trimming pared 2 bases from V and 3 bases from J, leaving 8 bases between. The CDR3 region is CASSEWQGYNSPLHF. CDR3 DNA: TGTGCCAGCAGTGAATGGCAGGGCTATAATTCACCCCTCCACTTT.

This clonotype occurred a few times. The rearrangement uses TRBV5-1 and TRBJ2-5; tentatively, D is TRBD2 (7 bases). This CDR3 is 15 amino acids long. Per germline, CDR1 SGHRS and CDR2 YFSETQ. The ends were cut back, 0 bases at V and 3 bases at J, with 12 bases in the middle. CDR3 sequence (DNA): TGCGCCAGCAGCTTGGGAGGGGGGGGAGAAGAGACCCAGTACTTC. It encodes CASSLGGGGEETQYF.

Ten or more counts support this clonotype. The V call is TRBV7-8, the J call TRBJ2-7; D is tentatively TRBD1 or TRBD2 (7 bases each). The CDR3 loop spans 16 amino acids. Per germline, CDR1 SGHVS and CDR2 FQNEAQ. Trimming removed 5 bases from V and 2 bases from J, with 19 bases in between. The CDR3 DNA reads TGTGCCAGCAGCCCCCAGGGGGGCGGGAGTGCCTACGAGCAGTACTTC. It translates to CASSPQGGGSAYEQYF. Combining the CDR3 with reference TRBV7-8 and TRBJ2-7 gives the whole variable domain GAGVSQSPRYKVAKRGQDVALRCDPISGHVSLFWYQQALGQGPEFLTYFQNEAQLDKSGLPSDRFFAERPEGSVSTLKIQRTQQEDSAVYLCASSPQGGGSAYEQYFGPGTRLTVT.

This clonotype was recorded many times. This chain uses TRBV6-1 with TRBJ1-2; D ambiguous. The ends were cut back, 7 bases at V and 2 bases at J, with 11 bases in the middle. In germline, CDR1 is MNHNS, CDR2 SASEGT. The CDR3 contains 13 residues. The CDR3: CASTQDLNYGYTF. The CDR3 DNA sequence: TGTGCCAGCACCCAAGACTTGAACTATGGCTACACCTTC.

This clonotype was counted between two and nine times. Since a much larger clone is just one base distant, this may be a read error. V and J are TRBV7-9 and TRBJ2-7; D tentatively reads TRBD1 or TRBD2 (5 bases each). The V and J ends lost 9 bases and 6 bases respectively, with 24 bases between them. Looked up from germline, CDR1 is SEHNR and CDR2 is FQNEAQ (reference sequence). The CDR3 consists of 15 residues. The CDR3 DNA sequence: TGTGCCAGTAGCCGCTGGGACGGAAGTCCCCGCGAGCAGTACTTC. As protein: CASSRWDGSPREQYF.

The gene calls are TRBV11-1 and TRBJ1-3, with TRBD1 matching 8 bases. V shed 2 bases and J 3 bases; nucleotides not matched to a gene: 9. The CDR3 is 17 amino acids. Germline V gene lookup returns CDR1 SGHAT and CDR2 FQDESV (reference sequence). CDR3 nucleotides: TGTGCCAGCAGCTTAAGTCCAGGGGGCGTCTTTGGAAACACCATATATTTT. It specifies CASSLSPGGVFGNTIYF.

Ten or more counts support this clonotype. The chain carries TRBV6-5 and TRBJ1-2; 7 bases match TRBD1. The CDR3 extends over 16 amino acids. With 2 bases clipped from V and 4 bases from J, the junction kept 10 bases outside the gene matches. Germline V CDR1 and CDR2: MNHEY, SVGAGI. The CDR3 region is CASSYPGQAGAYGYTF. In DNA, the CDR3 is TGTGCCAGCAGTTACCCAGGACAGGCTGGGGCCTATGGCTACACCTTC.

This clonotype came up many times. The chain employs TRBV9 and TRBJ1-2, with D possibly being TRBD1 (5 bases). Germline CDR1 reads SGDLS; CDR2 reads YYNGEE. V was shortened by 3 bases and J by 8 bases, with 23 bases between the two germline ends. The CDR3 contains 16 residues. DNA for the CDR3: TGTGCCAGCAGCGCCGACTCGGGACCTAGGGCGGGGGGCTACACCTTC. Its protein product is CASSADSGPRAGGYTF.

This clonotype has only a few counts. One junction end disagrees with the germline gene, perhaps due to a read error. The chain employs TRBV10-3 and TRBJ2-3; perhaps TRBD2 as D (5 bases). Germline V gives CDR1 ENHRY, CDR2 SYGVKD. CDR3 length: 15 residues. This CDR3 is CASSYGGLIRDTQYF. The CDR3 DNA follows: TGTGCCAGCAGTTACGGAGGACTCATCCGAGATACGCAGTATTTT.

This clonotype was detected many times. The chain employs TRBV10-3 and TRBJ1-4, with D perhaps matching TRBD1 (6 bases). In germline, CDR1 is ENHRY, CDR2 SYGVKD. CDR3 size: 14 residues. V lost 4 bases to trimming and J lost 6 bases, with 12 bases between them. The CDR3 here is CAISAPGVHEKLFF. CDR3 sequence (DNA): TGTGCCATCAGTGCGCCAGGGGTTCATGAAAAACTGTTTTTT.

As concerns this clonotype: A single base separates this from a much larger clone, so it may be a read error. The V gene is TRBV5-1, the J gene TRBJ1-2; a possible D gene is TRBD1 (6 bases). Between the trimmed V and J ends, which lost 9 bases and 2 bases, there was a span of 14 bases. The length of the CDR3 is 13 residues. CDR1 and CDR2 (germline): SGHRS, YFSETQ. The CDR3 reads CANRVASNYGYTF. In DNA form, the CDR3 reads TGCGCCAACAGGGTTGCATCGAACTATGGCTACACCTTC.

On this clonotype itself: One base away lies a much larger clone, so this may be a sequencing read error. The V gene is TRBV7-3, the J gene TRBJ1-5; D is possibly TRBD1 (5 bases). With 8 bases removed from V and 11 bases from J, the gap between germline ends came to 19 bases. The CDR3 sequence is 13 residues long. CDR1 is SGHTA and CDR2 is FQGTGA in the germline V gene. The DNA of the CDR3 is TGTGCCAGCGGCTGGGGACCGAGCGAGGCCCAGCATTTT. This gives the protein CASGWGPSEAQHF.

V is TRBV5-4 and J is TRBJ1-1; 8 bases fit TRBD1. Germline assignment: CDR1 SGHNT and CDR2 YYREEE (reference sequence). J gave up 5 bases and V 4 bases, and 7 bases lay outside the gene matches. The CDR3 is 14 amino acids. The CDR3 here is CASSATGGLTEAFF. The CDR3 DNA follows: TGTGCCAGCAGCGCCACAGGGGGGTTGACTGAAGCTTTCTTT.

This clonotype was seen ten or more times. V usage is TRBV19 and J usage is TRBJ1-2, with 9 bases aligning to TRBD1. CDR3 length: 17 residues. CDR1 is LNHDA and CDR2 is SQIVND in the germline V gene (reference sequence). J was trimmed by 4 bases and V by 3 bases; bases with no gene match: 12. The CDR3 loop is CASSIFQGTGRGYGYTF. For the CDR3, the DNA is TGTGCCAGTAGTATTTTTCAGGGGACAGGGCGCGGCTATGGCTACACCTTC.

The chain employs TRBV2 and TRBJ2-2; 9 bases match TRBD1. The CDR3 covers 16 residues. The junction had 11 bases not matched to a gene; V was cut back by 6 bases and J by 6 bases. CDR1 SNHLY and CDR2 FYNNEI come from the germline V gene. CDR3 loop: CASSPWTGVNAGELFF. For the CDR3, the DNA is TGTGCCAGCAGCCCCTGGACAGGGGTTAACGCCGGGGAGCTGTTTTTT. Drawing the rest from reference TRBV2 and TRBJ2-2, the complete variable domain is EPEVTQTPSHQVTQMGQEVILRCVPISNHLYFYWYRQILGQKVEFLVSFYNNEISEKSEIFDDQFSVERPDGSNFTLKIRSTKLEDSAMYFCASSPWTGVNAGELFFGEGSRLTVL.

The V call is TRBV24-1, the J call TRBJ2-3; 7 nucleotides match TRBD2. Germline V CDR1 and CDR2: KGHDR, SFDVKD. The trim removed 8 bases at V and 2 bases at J, leaving 6 bases unmatched. The CDR3 contains 14 residues. CDR3 amino acids: CATMASGDTDTQYF. CDR3 sequence (DNA): TGTGCCACCATGGCCAGCGGGGACACAGATACGCAGTATTTT.

This clonotype has only a few counts. The V gene is TRBV5-1, the J gene TRBJ2-3; tentatively, D is TRBD1 or TRBD2 (5 bases each). Trimming took 4 bases from V and 3 from J, leaving 21 bases between them. Germline V lookup: CDR1 SGHRS, CDR2 YFSETQ. This CDR3 is 17 amino acids long. The CDR3 DNA reads TGCGCCAGCAGCCTGATTCCGGGGCGTGGGCTGACAGATACGCAGTATTTT. Translation gives CASSLIPGRGLTDTQYF.

This sequence joins TRBV20-1 and TRBJ1-2, with 8 bases identical to TRBD1. The junction had 7 bases not matched to a gene; V was cut back by 5 bases and J by 8 bases. Looked up from germline, CDR1 is DFQATT and CDR2 is SNEGSKA (reference sequence). The CDR3 covers 12 residues. The CDR3 region has the DNA TGCAGTGCTTTCCAGGGGGCTGAGGGCTACACCTTC. Its protein product is CSAFQGAEGYTF.